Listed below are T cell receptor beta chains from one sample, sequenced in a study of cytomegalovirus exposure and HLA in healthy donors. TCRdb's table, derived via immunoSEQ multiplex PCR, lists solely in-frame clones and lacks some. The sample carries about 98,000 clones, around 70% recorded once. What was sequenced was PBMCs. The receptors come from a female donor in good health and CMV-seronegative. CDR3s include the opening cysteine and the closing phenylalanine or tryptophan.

CASSASNTEAFF,TRBJ1-1,TRBV9
CASSLRQTTTEAFF,TRBJ1-1,TRBV6-1
CASSLGQGARYEQYF,TRBJ2-7,TRBV7-9
CASSSRLAGANEQFF,TRBJ2-1,TRBV7-2
CASSNLGGGNTEAFF,TRBJ1-1,TRBV2
CASIQGGSNTEAFF,TRBJ1-1,TRBV6-1
CASSSGHPYYGYTF,TRBJ1-2,TRBV28
CASSSLAGPLYEQYF,TRBJ2-7,TRBV7-9
CASSLGLAADTQYF,TRBJ2-3,TRBV5-1
CASSQTIPTATSYNEQFF,TRBJ2-1,TRBV4-3
CASSQRQESEKLFF,TRBJ1-4,TRBV4-1
CAWSQSYEQYF,TRBJ2-7,TRBV30
CASSVGDRGAGGYTF,TRBJ1-2,TRBV9
CASRGSGGAPSYEQYF,TRBJ2-7,TRBV5-1
CASSLTSVEQFF,TRBJ2-1,TRBV5-6
CASSVDSAYGYTF,TRBJ1-2,TRBV9
CASTQERNEQFF,TRBJ2-1,TRBV28
CACKRALRSYEQYF,TRBJ2-7,TRBV30
CAWSADNEQFF,TRBJ2-1,TRBV30
CASSVGGSGSYNEQFF,TRBJ2-1,TRBV9
CASSMGGAYEQYF,TRBJ2-7,TRBV19
CASSPPLPDNEQFF,TRBJ2-1,TRBV18
CASSEREKLFF,TRBJ1-4,TRBV28
CASSLALAGRAGELFF,TRBJ2-2,TRBV7-2
CASSDRGDATF,TRBJ1-2,TRBV25-1
CASSYRTLSTDTQYF,TRBJ2-3,TRBV11-2
CSVRRAGNMNTEAFF,TRBJ1-1,TRBV29-1
CASRRDGGPLHF,TRBJ1-6,TRBV7-2
CASSLYLRASSGNTIYF,TRBJ1-3,TRBV7-2
CASSEAGTSGRETQYF,TRBJ2-5,TRBV6-1
CASSWASYEQYF,TRBJ2-7,TRBV28
CASSLMLAGDALFF,TRBJ2-1,TRBV5-1
CASSEAGAVSRGYTF,TRBJ1-2,TRBV10-2
CASSESGILSGDYEQYF,TRBJ2-7,TRBV10-2
CASSVYIRGAEAFF,TRBJ1-1,TRBV5-6
CASSYSGRGTPYGYTF,TRBJ1-2,TRBV7-2
CASSQDLLAGDNTGELFF,TRBJ2-2,TRBV4-3
CASSLQTGVGQTQYF,TRBJ2-5,TRBV7-2
CASKNGYGYTF,TRBJ1-2,TRBV10-2
CAIRQGAAGELFF,TRBJ2-2,TRBV2
CASSRRDREGEQYF,TRBJ2-7,TRBV7-2
CASSASGGYNEQFF,TRBJ2-1,TRBV6-8
CASKPRGSVDTEAFF,TRBJ1-1,TRBV25-1
CASSLSYVRSSYEQYF,TRBJ2-7,TRBV7-9
CASSLGVTGVEKLFF,TRBJ1-4,TRBV7-9
CASKPFRQGGETQYF,TRBJ2-5,TRBV6-1
CASSLAHPSPYRDRGRVSLYEQYF,TRBJ2-7,TRBV27
CASSSRLAGVGHTQYF,TRBJ2-3,TRBV5-6
CASSQAGVEQYF,TRBJ2-7,TRBV7-8
CASSRGTVNTEAFF,TRBJ1-1,TRBV27
CASSLVLRGVETQYF,TRBJ2-5,TRBV5-6